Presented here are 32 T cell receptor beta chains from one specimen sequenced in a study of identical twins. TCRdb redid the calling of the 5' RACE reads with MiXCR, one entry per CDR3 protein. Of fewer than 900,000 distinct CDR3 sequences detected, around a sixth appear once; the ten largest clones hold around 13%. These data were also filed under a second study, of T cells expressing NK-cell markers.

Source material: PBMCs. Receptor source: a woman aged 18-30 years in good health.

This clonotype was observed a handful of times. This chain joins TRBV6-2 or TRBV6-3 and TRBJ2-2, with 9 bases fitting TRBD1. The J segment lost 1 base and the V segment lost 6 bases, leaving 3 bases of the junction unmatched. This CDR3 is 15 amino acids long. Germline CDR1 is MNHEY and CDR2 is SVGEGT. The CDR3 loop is CASRHRGRNTGELFF. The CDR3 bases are TGTGCCAGCAGACACAGGGGGCGGAACACCGGGGAGCTGTTTTTT.

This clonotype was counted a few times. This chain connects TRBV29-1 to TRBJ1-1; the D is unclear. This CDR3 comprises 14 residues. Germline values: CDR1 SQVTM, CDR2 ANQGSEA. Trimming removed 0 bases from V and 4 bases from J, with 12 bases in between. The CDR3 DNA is TGCAGCGTTGAAGATCTTAGGCGGATCACTGAAGCTTTCTTT. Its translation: CSVEDLRRITEAFF.

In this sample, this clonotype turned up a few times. The CDR3: CASSIGTSYSDTQYF. CDR3 bases: TGTGCCAGCAGCATAGGGACTAGTTATTCAGATACGCAGTATTTT. The gene calls are TRBV7-6 and TRBJ2-3, with 8 bases identical to TRBD2. V shed 5 bases and J 4 bases; nucleotides not matched to a gene: 8. This CDR3 contains 15 residues. Germline V gene data show CDR1 as SGHVS and CDR2 as FNYEAQ.

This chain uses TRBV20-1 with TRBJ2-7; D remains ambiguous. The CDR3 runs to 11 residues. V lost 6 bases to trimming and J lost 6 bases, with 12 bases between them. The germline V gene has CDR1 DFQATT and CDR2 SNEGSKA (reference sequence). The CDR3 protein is CSAHHRGEQYF. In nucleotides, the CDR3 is TGCAGTGCACATCATAGAGGCGAGCAGTACTTC.

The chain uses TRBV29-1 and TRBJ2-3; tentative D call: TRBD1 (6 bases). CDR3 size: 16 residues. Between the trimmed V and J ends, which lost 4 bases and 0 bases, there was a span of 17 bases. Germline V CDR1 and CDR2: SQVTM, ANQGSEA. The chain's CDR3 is CSVGGPRGTSTDTQYF. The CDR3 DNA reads TGCAGCGTTGGGGGTCCGAGGGGGACGAGCACAGATACGCAGTATTTT.

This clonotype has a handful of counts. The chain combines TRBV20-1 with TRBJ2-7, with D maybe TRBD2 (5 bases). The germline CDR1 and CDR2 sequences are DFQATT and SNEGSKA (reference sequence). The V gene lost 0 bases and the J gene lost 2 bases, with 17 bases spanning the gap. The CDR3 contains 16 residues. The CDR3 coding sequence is TGCAGTGCTAGAGAGCGTCGGATCGGGGTTGCCTACGAGCAGTACTTC. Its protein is CSARERRIGVAYEQYF.

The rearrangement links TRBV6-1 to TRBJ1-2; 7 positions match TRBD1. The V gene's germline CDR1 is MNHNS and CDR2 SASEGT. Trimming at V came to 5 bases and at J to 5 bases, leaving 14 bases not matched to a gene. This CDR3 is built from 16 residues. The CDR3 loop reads CASSTPLATGIYGYTF. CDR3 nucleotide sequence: TGTGCCAGCAGTACCCCTTTAGCGACAGGGATATATGGCTACACCTTC.

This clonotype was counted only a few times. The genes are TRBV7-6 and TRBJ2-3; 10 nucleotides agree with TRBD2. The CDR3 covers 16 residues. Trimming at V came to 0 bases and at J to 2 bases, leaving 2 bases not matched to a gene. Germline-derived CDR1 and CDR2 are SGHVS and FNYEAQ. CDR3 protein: CASSLAGTSATDTQYF. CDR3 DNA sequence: TGTGCCAGCAGCTTAGCCGGGACTAGCGCCACAGATACGCAGTATTTT.

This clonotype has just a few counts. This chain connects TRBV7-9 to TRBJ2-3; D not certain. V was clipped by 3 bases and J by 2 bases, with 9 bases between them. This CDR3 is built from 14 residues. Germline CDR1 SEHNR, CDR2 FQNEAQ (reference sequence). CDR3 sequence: CASSFLRYTDTQYF. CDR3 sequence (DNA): TGTGCCAGCAGCTTTCTACGATACACAGATACGCAGTATTTT.

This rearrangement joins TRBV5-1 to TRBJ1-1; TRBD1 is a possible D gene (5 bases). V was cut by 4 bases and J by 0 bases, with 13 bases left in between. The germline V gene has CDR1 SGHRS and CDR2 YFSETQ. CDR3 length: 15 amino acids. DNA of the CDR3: TGCGCCAGCAGCCCTCTGCGACAGCTGAACACTGAAGCTTTCTTT. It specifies CASSPLRQLNTEAFF.

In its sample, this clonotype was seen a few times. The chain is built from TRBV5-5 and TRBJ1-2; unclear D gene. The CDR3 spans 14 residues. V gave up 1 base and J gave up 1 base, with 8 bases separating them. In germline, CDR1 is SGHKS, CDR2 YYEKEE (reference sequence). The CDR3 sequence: CASSLRPDNYGYTF. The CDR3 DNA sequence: TGTGCCAGCAGCTTGCGGCCTGATAACTATGGCTACACCTTC.

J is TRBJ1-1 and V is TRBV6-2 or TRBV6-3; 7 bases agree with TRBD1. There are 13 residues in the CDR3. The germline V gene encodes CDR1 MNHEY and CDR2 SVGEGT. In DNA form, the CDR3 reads TGTGCTGCCAGTGGGGACAGGAACACTGAAGCTTTCTTT. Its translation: CAASGDRNTEAFF.

The CDR3 loop reads CSARRPGQDNQPQHF. The CDR3 DNA follows: TGCAGTGCTAGGAGACCAGGACAGGACAATCAGCCCCAGCATTTT. This chain links TRBV20-1 with TRBJ1-5, with 7 bases aligning to TRBD1. In germline, CDR1 is DFQATT, CDR2 SNEGSKA (reference sequence). The CDR3 consists of 15 residues. After removal of 3 bases from V and 3 bases from J, the junction contained 8 bases not matched to a gene.

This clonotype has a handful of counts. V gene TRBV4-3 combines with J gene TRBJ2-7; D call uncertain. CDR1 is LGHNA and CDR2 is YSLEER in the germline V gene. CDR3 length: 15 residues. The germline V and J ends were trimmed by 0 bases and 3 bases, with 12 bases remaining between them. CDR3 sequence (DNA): TGCGCCAGCAGCCAAGATACCAGAGGATACTACGAGCAGTACTTC. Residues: CASSQDTRGYYEQYF.

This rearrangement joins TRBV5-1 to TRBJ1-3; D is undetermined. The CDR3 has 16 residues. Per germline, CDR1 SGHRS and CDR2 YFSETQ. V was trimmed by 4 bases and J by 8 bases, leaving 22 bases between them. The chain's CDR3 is CASSVGDLPLPDTIYF. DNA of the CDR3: TGCGCCAGCAGCGTGGGAGACCTACCCTTGCCAGACACCATATATTTT. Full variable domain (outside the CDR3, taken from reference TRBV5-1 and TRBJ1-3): KAGVTQTPRYLIKTRGQQVTLSCSPISGHRSVSWYQQTPGQGLQFLFEYFSETQRNKGNFPGRFSGRQFSNSRSEMNVSTLELGDSALYLCASSVGDLPLPDTIYFGEGSWLTVV.

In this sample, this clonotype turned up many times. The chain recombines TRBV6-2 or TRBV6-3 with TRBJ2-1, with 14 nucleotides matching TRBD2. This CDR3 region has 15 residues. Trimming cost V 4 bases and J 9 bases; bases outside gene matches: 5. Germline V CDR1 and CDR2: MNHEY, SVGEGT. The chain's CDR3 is CASSSGLAGVSEQFF. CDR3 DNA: TGTGCCAGCAGTTCGGGACTAGCGGGAGTCAGTGAGCAGTTCTTC.

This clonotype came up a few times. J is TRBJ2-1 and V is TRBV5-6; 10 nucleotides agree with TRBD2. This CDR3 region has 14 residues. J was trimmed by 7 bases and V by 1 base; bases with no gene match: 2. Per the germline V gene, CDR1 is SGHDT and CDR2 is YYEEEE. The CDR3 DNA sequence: TGTGCCAGCAGCTTGCAAGCGGGAGGGAATGAGCAGTTCTTC. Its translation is CASSLQAGGNEQFF.

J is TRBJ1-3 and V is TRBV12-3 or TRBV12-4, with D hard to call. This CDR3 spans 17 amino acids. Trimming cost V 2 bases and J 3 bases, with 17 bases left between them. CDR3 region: CASSLLRIVFSGNTIYF. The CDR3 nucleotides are TGTGCCAGCAGTTTATTAAGGATTGTGTTCAGTGGAAACACCATATATTTT.

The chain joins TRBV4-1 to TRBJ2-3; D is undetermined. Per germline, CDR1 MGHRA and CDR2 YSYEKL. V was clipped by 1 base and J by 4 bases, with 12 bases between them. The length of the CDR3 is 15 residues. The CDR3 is CASSQGSQRADTQYF. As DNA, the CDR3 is TGCGCCAGCAGCCAAGGGTCACAGCGCGCAGATACGCAGTATTTT.

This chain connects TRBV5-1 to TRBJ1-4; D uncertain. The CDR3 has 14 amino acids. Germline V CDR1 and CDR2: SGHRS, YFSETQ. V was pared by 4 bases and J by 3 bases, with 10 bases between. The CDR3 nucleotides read TGCGCCAGCAGCCTTTTCCAGTCTAATGAAAAACTGTTTTTT. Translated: CASSLFQSNEKLFF.

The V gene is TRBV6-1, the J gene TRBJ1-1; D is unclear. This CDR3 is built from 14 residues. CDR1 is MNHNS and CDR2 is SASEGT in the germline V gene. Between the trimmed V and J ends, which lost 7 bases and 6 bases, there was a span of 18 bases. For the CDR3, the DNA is TGTGCCAGCAATAAAATCTTGGGAGGCGCTGAAGCTTTCTTT. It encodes CASNKILGGAEAFF.

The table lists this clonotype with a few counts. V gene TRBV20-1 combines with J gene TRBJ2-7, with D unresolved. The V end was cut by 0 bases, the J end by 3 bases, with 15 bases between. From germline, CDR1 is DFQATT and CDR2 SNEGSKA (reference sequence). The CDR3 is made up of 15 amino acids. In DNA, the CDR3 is TGCAGTGCTAGAGATCGGAGACGCTCAAACTACGAGCAGTACTTC. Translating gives CSARDRRRSNYEQYF.

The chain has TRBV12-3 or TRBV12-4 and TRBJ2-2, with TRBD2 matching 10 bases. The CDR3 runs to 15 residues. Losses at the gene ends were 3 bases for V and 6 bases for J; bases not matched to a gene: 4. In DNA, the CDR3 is TGTGCCAGCAGTTTTGCTAGCGGGAGTGCCGGGGAGCTGTTTTTT. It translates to CASSFASGSAGELFF.

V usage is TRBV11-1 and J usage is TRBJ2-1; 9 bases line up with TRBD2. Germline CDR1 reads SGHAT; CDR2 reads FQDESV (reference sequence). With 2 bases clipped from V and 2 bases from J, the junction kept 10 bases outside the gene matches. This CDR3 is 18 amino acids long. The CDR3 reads CASSLMSGASGTYNEQFF. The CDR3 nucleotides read TGTGCCAGCAGCTTAATGTCGGGGGCTAGCGGGACCTACAATGAGCAGTTCTTC.

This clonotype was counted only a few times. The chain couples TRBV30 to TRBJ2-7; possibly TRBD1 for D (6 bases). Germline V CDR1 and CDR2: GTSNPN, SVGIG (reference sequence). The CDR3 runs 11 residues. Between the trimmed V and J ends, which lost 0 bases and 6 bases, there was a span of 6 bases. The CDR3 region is CAWSVGGEQYF. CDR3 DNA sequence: TGTGCCTGGAGTGTAGGGGGCGAGCAGTACTTC.

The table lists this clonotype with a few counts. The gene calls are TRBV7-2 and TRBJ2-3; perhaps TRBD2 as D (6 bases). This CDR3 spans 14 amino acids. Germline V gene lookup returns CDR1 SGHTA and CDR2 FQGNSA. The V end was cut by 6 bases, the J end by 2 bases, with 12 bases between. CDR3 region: CASSLSGPTDTQYF. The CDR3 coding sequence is TGTGCCAGCAGTTTAAGCGGGCCCACAGATACGCAGTATTTT.

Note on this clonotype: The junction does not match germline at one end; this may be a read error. CDR3 amino acids: CSARDYGGLAEEQYF. The CDR3 nucleotides are TGCAGTGCTAGAGATTACGGGGGACTAGCGGAAGAGCAATACTTC. This chain uses TRBV20-1 with TRBJ2-7, with 11 nucleotides matching TRBD2. The CDR3 sequence is 15 residues long. Germline V gene data show CDR1 as DFQATT and CDR2 as SNEGSKA (reference sequence).

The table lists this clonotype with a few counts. CDR3 residues: CASSLTTSGIYNEQFF. The CDR3 DNA sequence: TGCGCCAGCAGCTTGACGACTAGCGGGATTTACAATGAGCAGTTCTTC. The chain links TRBV4-3 to TRBJ2-1; 11 nucleotides agree with TRBD2. From germline, CDR1 is LGHNA and CDR2 YSLEER. The ends lost 5 bases at V and 4 bases at J; junction bases unmatched: 7. This CDR3 spans 16 amino acids.

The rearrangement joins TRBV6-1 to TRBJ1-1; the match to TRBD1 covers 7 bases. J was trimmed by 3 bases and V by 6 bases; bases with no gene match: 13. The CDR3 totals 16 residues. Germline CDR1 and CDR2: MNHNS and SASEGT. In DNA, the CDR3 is TGTGCCAGCAGCCGAGAGGGTGCGGGACAGTACACTGAAGCTTTCTTT. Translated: CASSREGAGQYTEAFF.

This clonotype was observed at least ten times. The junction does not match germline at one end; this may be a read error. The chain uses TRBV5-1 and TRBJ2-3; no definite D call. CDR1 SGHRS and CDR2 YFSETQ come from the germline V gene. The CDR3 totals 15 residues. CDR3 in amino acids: CASSLGGSSTDTQYF. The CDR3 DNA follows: TGTGCCAGCAGCTTAGGCGGTTCTAGCACAGATACGCAGTATTTT.

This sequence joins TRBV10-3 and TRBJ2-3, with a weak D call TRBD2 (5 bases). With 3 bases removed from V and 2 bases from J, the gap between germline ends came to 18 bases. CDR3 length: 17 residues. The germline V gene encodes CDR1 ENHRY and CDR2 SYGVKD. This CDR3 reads CAISEVRGRRVTDTQYF. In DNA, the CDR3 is TGTGCCATCAGTGAAGTTCGGGGAAGAAGGGTCACAGATACGCAGTATTTT.

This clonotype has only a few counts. CDR3 loop: CAWRKTSTDTQYF. In DNA, the CDR3 is TGTGCCTGGAGAAAGACTAGCACAGATACGCAGTATTTT. The chain recombines TRBV30 with TRBJ2-3; D not resolved. CDR3 size: 13 residues. In germline, CDR1 is GTSNPN, CDR2 SVGIG (reference sequence). V lost 3 bases and J lost 0, with 7 bases in between.